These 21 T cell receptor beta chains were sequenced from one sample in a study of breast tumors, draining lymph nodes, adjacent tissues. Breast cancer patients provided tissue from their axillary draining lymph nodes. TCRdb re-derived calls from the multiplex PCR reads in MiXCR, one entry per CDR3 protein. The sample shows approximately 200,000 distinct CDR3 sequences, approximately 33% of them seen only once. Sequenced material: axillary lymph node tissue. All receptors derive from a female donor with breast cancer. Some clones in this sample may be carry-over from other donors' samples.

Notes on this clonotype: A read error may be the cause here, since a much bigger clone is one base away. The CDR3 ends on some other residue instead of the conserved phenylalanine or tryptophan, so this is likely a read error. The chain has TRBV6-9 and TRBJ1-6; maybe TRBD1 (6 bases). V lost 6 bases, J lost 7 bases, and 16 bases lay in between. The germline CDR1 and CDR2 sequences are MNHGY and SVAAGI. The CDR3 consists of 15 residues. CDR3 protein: CASSLTGAPNSPLHC. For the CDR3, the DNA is TGTGCCAGCAGCCTGACAGGAGCCCCGAATTCACCCCTCCACTGT.

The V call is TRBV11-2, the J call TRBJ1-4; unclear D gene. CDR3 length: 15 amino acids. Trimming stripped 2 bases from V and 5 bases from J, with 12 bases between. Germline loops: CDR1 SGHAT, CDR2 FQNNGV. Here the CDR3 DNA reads TGTGCCAGCAGCTTACCGGGAGTTAGGAATGAAAAACTGTTTTTT. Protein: CASSLPGVRNEKLFF.

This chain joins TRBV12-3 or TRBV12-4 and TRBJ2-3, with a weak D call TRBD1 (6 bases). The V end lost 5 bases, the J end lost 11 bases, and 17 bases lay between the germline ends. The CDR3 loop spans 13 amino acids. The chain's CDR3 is CASSTDSYNEQYF. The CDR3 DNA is TGTGCCAGCAGTACGGACAGCTACAATGAGCAGTATTTT.

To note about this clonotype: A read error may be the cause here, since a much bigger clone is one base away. CDR3 loop: CASSYLGSCEQYF. For the CDR3, the DNA is TGTGCCAGCAGTTACCTAGGATCCTGCGAGCAGTACTTC. The chain employs TRBV6-6 and TRBJ2-7; D uncertain. This CDR3 has 13 amino acids. Germline loops: CDR1 MNHNY, CDR2 SVGAGI (reference sequence).

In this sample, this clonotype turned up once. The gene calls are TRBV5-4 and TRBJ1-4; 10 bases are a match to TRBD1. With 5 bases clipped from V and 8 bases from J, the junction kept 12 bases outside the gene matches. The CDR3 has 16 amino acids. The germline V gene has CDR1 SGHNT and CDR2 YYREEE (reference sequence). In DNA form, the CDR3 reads TGTGCCAGCAGTTTTAGCGTGGGGACAGGGGACGAAAAACTGTTTTTT. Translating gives CASSFSVGTGDEKLFF.

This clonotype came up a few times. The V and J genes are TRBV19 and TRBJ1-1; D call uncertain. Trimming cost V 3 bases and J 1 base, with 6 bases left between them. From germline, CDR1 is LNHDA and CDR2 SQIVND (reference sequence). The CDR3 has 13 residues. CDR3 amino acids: CASSMQENTEAFF. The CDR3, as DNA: TGTGCCAGTAGTATGCAGGAGAACACTGAAGCTTTCTTT.

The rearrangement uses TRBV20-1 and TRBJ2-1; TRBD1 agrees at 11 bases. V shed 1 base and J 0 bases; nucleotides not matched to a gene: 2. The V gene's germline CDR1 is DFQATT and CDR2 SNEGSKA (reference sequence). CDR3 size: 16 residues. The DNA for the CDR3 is TGCAGTGCTAGAGGGACAGGGGGCGTCTCCTACAATGAGCAGTTCTTC. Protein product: CSARGTGGVSYNEQFF.

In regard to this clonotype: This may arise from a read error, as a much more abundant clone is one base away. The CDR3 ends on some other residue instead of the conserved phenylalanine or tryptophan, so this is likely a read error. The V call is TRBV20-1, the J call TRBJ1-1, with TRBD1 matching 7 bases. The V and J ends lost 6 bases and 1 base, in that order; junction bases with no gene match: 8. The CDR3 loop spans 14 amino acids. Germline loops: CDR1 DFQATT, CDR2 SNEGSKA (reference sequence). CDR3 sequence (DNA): TGCAGTGCCCCAAGGGGGCGCCGGAACACTGAAGCTTTCTGT. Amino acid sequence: CSAPRGRRNTEAFC.

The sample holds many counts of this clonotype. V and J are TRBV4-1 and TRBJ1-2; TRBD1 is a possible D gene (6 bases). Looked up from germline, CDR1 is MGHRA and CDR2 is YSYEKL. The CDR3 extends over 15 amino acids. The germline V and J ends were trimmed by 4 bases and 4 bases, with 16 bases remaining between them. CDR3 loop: CASSPRAGDIYGYTF. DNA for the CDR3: TGCGCCAGCAGCCCCCGGGCAGGGGATATCTATGGCTACACCTTC.

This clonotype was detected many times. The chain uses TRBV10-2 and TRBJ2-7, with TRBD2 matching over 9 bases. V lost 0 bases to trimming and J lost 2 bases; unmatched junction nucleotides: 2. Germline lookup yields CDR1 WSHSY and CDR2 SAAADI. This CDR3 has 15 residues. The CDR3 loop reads CASSESGGRAYEQYF. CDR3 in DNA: TGCGCCAGCAGTGAGTCGGGCGGGAGGGCCTACGAGCAGTACTTC.

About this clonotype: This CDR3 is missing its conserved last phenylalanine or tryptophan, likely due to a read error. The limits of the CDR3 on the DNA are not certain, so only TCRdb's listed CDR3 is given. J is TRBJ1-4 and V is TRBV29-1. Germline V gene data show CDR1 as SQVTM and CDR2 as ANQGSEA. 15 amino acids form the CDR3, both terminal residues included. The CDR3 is CSVVYYLGEDEQFFG.

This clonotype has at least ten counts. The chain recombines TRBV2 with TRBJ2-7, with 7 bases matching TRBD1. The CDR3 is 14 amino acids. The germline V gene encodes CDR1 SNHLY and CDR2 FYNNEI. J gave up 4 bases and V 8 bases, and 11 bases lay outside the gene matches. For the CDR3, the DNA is TGTGCCAGCGGTTCAGCAGGGGGTAAATACGAGCAGTACTTC. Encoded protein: CASGSAGGKYEQYF.

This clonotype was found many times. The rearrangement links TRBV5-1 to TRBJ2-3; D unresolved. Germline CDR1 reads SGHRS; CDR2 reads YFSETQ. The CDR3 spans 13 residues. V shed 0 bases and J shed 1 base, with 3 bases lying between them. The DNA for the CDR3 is TGCGCCAGCAGCTTGGGCCGCACAGATACGCAGTATTTT. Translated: CASSLGRTDTQYF.

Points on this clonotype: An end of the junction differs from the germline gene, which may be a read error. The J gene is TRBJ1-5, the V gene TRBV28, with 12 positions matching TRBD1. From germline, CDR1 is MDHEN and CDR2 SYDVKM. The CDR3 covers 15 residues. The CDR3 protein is CAGSRDRGRLQPQHF. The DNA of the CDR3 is TGTGCCGGCAGCCGGGACAGGGGGCGCTTACAGCCCCAGCATTTT.

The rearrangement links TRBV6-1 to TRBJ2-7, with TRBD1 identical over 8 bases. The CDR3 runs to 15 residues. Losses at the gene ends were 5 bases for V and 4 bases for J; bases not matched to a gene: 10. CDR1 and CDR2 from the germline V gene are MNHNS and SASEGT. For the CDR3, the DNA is TGTGCCAGCAGTCATCGAGGACAGGGCAGGTACGAGCAGTACTTC. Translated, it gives CASSHRGQGRYEQYF.

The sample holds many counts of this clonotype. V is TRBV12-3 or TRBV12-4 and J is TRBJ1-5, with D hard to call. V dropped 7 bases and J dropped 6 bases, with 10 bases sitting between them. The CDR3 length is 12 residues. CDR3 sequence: CASTKVGQPQHF. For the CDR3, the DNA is TGTGCCAGCACCAAGGTGGGTCAGCCCCAGCATTTT.

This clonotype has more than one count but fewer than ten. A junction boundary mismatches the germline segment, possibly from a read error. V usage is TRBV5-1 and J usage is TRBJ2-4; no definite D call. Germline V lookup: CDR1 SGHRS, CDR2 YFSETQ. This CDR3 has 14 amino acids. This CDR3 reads CASSEASAENIQYF. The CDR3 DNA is TGCGCCAGCAGCGAGGCCTCAGCCGAAAACATTCAGTACTTC.

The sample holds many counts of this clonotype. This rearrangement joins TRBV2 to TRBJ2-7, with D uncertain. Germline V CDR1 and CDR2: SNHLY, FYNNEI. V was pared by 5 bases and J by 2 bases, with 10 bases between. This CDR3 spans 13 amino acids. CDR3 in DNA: TGTGCCAGCAGTAGACAACTTCCCTACGAGCAGTACTTC. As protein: CASSRQLPYEQYF.

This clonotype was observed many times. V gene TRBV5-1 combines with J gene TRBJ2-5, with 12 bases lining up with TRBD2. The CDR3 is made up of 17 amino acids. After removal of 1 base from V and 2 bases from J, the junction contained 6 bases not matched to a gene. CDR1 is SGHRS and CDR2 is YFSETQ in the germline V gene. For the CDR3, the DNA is TGCGCCAGCAGCTTGCCCCCCGGGACTAGCGGGCAAGAGACCCAGTACTTC. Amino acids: CASSLPPGTSGQETQYF. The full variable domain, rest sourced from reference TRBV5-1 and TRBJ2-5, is KAGVTQTPRYLIKTRGQQVTLSCSPISGHRSVSWYQQTPGQGLQFLFEYFSETQRNKGNFPGRFSGRQFSNSRSEMNVSTLELGDSALYLCASSLPPGTSGQETQYFGPGTRLLVL.

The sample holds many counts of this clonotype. The CDR3 nucleotides are TGTGCCAGCACCCCGGAGGGCAGTTACGAGCAGTACTTC. Translation: CASTPEGSYEQYF. V usage is TRBV6-5 and J usage is TRBJ2-7, with a weak D call TRBD2 (6 bases). The V gene lost 7 bases and the J gene lost 4 bases, with 14 bases spanning the gap. The CDR3 contains 13 residues. Germline CDR1 is MNHEY and CDR2 is SVGAGI.

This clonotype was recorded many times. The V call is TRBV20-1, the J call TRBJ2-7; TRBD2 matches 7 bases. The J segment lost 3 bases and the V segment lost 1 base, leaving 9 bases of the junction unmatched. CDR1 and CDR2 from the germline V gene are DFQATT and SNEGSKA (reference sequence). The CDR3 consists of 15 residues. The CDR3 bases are TGCAGTGCTAGAGGGAGTGAGGGCGGGGGCTACGAGCAGTACTTC. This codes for CSARGSEGGGYEQYF.